The 25 T cell receptor beta chains below all came from one sample that was sequenced in a study of identifying expanded T cells in peripheral blood. The assay was immunoSEQ multiplex PCR, and TCRdb's table has in-frame clones only and misses some. The sample has around 100,000 clones; approximately 90% are singletons. Material: blood. The receptors were gathered from a person aged 18 to 69 in good health.

The chain combines TRBV10-3 with TRBJ1-2; D gene ambiguous. Germline V CDR1 and CDR2: ENHRY, SYGVKD. The V end lost 7 bases, the J end lost 7 bases, and 16 bases lay between the germline ends. This CDR3 spans 13 amino acids. The CDR3 DNA is TGTGCCATCAATAACCTAGCCTCTGGTGGCTACACCTTC. Translation: CAINNLASGGYTF.

This clone has just one count. The chain joins TRBV19 to TRBJ1-1; weak D call: TRBD1 (6 bases). The CDR3 spans 16 residues. Trimming shortened V by 1 base and J by 5 bases, and 17 bases separated the two germline ends. Germline loops: CDR1 LNHDA, CDR2 SQIVND (reference sequence). The CDR3 DNA follows: TGTGCCAGTAGTATAGGCGAAGGCAGGGGAGGGACTGAAGCTTTCTTT. Its translation: CASSIGEGRGGTEAFF.

The chain uses TRBV20-1 and TRBJ2-7, with TRBD1 identical over 7 bases. CDR1 is DFQATT, CDR2 SNEGSKA, per germline (reference sequence). The CDR3 length is 11 residues. The junction had 1 base not matched to a gene; V was cut back by 3 bases and J by 5 bases. CDR3 in amino acids: CSASQGDEQYF. The DNA for the CDR3 is TGCAGTGCTAGCCAGGGGGACGAGCAGTACTTC.

V and J are TRBV11-3 and TRBJ2-3; 7 positions agree with TRBD2. The CDR3 has 16 amino acids. Germline V gives CDR1 SGHNT, CDR2 YENEEA. V lost 5 bases and J lost 0; bases outside the gene matches: 8. The CDR3 here is CASSTGLVVSTDTQYF. The CDR3 DNA sequence: TGTGCCAGCAGCACCGGACTAGTTGTGAGCACAGATACGCAGTATTTT. The full variable domain, its missing parts supplied by reference TRBV11-3 and TRBJ2-3, is EAGVVQSPRYKIIEKKQPVAFWCNPISGHNTLYWYLQNLGQGPELLIRYENEEAVDDSQLPKDRFSAERLKGVDSTLKIQPAELGDSAVYLCASSTGLVVSTDTQYFGPGTRLTVL.

The chain joins TRBV11-2 to TRBJ2-7; D possibly corresponds to TRBD1 (5 bases). Germline V CDR1 and CDR2: SGHAT, FQNNGV. CDR3 length: 14 amino acids. Trimming shortened V by 0 bases and J by 9 bases, and 15 bases separated the two germline ends. This CDR3 is CASSLDQDTTGQYF. The CDR3 DNA is TGTGCCAGCAGCTTAGATCAGGACACAACGGGGCAGTACTTC.

The chain couples TRBV6-5 to TRBJ1-5; D possibly corresponds to TRBD1 (6 bases). The V and J ends lost 6 bases and 5 bases respectively, with 8 bases between them. CDR1 is MNHEY and CDR2 is SVGAGI in the germline V gene. There are 12 residues in the CDR3. The CDR3 nucleotides read TGTGCCAGCAGCCAGGGGCATCAGCCCCAGCATTTT. It specifies CASSQGHQPQHF.

This chain joins TRBV4-3 and TRBJ1-3; no clear D. Germline V gene data show CDR1 as LGHNA and CDR2 as YSLEER. The length of the CDR3 is 15 residues. Trimming stripped 3 bases from V and 0 bases from J, with 9 bases between. The CDR3 here is CASSHTAHSGNTIYF. CDR3 DNA: TGCGCCAGCAGCCATACGGCTCACTCTGGAAACACCATATATTTT.

The chain employs TRBV7-6 and TRBJ1-1, with D possibly TRBD1 on 6 matching bases. CDR1 and CDR2 (germline): SGHVS, FNYEAQ. Trimming removed 8 bases from V and 0 bases from J, with 10 bases in between. The CDR3 covers 13 residues. In DNA form, the CDR3 reads TGTGCCAGCCGAGGACAGATGAACACTGAAGCTTTCTTT. Protein: CASRGQMNTEAFF.

This chain uses TRBV10-1 with TRBJ2-3; 7 bases line up with TRBD2. V was pared by 4 bases and J by 6 bases, with 10 bases of the junction left unmatched. This CDR3 has 15 residues. Germline lookup yields CDR1 WNHNN and CDR2 SYGVQD (reference sequence). The CDR3 DNA is TGCGCCAGCAGTGCCCATTTGGCGGGAGATGATACGCAGTATTTT. Protein: CASSAHLAGDDTQYF.

The chain couples TRBV11-3 to TRBJ2-1; 8 bases fit TRBD1. Germline loops: CDR1 SGHNT, CDR2 YENEEA. J lost 8 bases, V lost 5 bases, and 8 bases had no gene match. The CDR3 is 14 residues long. Here the CDR3 DNA reads TGTGCCAGCAGCATTACGGACAGGGTCGATGAGCAGTTCTTC. Translation: CASSITDRVDEQFF.

The chain links TRBV6-5 to TRBJ2-7; 8 nucleotides line up with TRBD1. The CDR3 is 15 residues long. Germline CDR1 and CDR2: MNHEY and SVGAGI. The V segment lost 7 bases and the J segment 2 bases; nucleotides outside the gene matches: 10. The CDR3 is CASTSGTGEAYEQYF. The CDR3 DNA reads as TGTGCCAGCACCTCAGGGACAGGCGAAGCCTACGAGCAGTACTTC.

The V call is TRBV5-1, the J call TRBJ2-5; TRBD2 aligns across 9 bases. The CDR3 has 12 residues. Germline V CDR1 and CDR2: SGHRS, YFSETQ. V trimming: 0 bases; J trimming: 13 bases; junction bases outside the gene matches: 4. In DNA form, the CDR3 reads TGCGCCAGCAGCTTGGGAGCGGGGGGCCCGTACTTC. Protein sequence: CASSLGAGGPYF.

V gene TRBV19 combines with J gene TRBJ2-3; no reliable D call. The CDR3 is 15 amino acids. Germline V CDR1 and CDR2: LNHDA, SQIVND (reference sequence). Trimming cost V 3 bases and J 2 bases, with 12 bases left between them. The CDR3 DNA is TGTGCCAGTAGTATGTCTGCTAGTAACACAGATACGCAGTATTTT. It specifies CASSMSASNTDTQYF.

The chain has TRBV28 and TRBJ2-3; maybe TRBD2 (5 bases). CDR1 is MDHEN, CDR2 SYDVKM, per germline. The CDR3 totals 16 residues. The V and J ends lost 7 bases and 1 base respectively, with 18 bases between them. The DNA for the CDR3 is TGTGCCAGCAATCATCTAGGGAGAATGGGCACAGATACGCAGTATTTT. It encodes CASNHLGRMGTDTQYF.

V is TRBV14 and J is TRBJ2-2, with TRBD2 matching over 8 bases. CDR3 size: 17 residues. Germline CDR1 is SGHDN and CDR2 is FVKESK. V shed 2 bases, J shed 6 bases, and the junction held 11 bases outside the gene matches. For the CDR3, the DNA is TGTGCCAGCAGCCAAACCCGAGCGGGAGAGGGTGCCGGGGAGCTGTTTTTT. As protein: CASSQTRAGEGAGELFF.

The chain employs TRBV28 and TRBJ1-1, with a possible D match to TRBD1 (5 bases). Deletions cut 5 bases from V and 1 base from J, with 17 bases between. CDR3 length: 16 residues. The V gene's germline CDR1 is MDHEN and CDR2 SYDVKM. This CDR3 reads CASSGDLRVGNTEAFF. CDR3 nucleotide sequence: TGTGCCAGCAGTGGGGACCTTCGGGTTGGGAACACTGAAGCTTTCTTT.

This chain connects TRBV19 to TRBJ1-5, with D unclear. The CDR3 runs to 17 residues. In germline, CDR1 is LNHDA, CDR2 SQIVND (reference sequence). The V end lost 3 bases, the J end lost 0 bases, and 15 bases lay between the germline ends. In DNA, the CDR3 is TGTGCCAGTAGTATTGCGGGAAGCGCCTATAGCAATCAGCCCCAGCATTTT. Protein: CASSIAGSAYSNQPQHF.

The chain recombines TRBV5-1 with TRBJ2-3; D is possibly TRBD1 (5 bases). Germline V gene data show CDR1 as SGHRS and CDR2 as YFSETQ. V was pared by 0 bases and J by 2 bases, with 10 bases between. The CDR3 is made up of 15 amino acids. The CDR3 protein is CASSLGRQTTDTQYF. CDR3 bases: TGCGCCAGCAGCTTGGGGCGACAGACCACAGATACGCAGTATTTT.

The V gene is TRBV19, the J gene TRBJ1-5, with a weak D call TRBD1 (5 bases). The germline CDR1 and CDR2 sequences are LNHDA and SQIVND (reference sequence). CDR3 size: 15 residues. V gave up 2 bases and J gave up 3 bases, with 11 bases separating them. This CDR3 is CASSITQGLNQPQHF. CDR3 bases: TGTGCCAGTAGTATAACTCAGGGCCTCAATCAGCCCCAGCATTTT.

The V and J genes are TRBV29-1 and TRBJ2-2; 10 nucleotides line up with TRBD1. The CDR3 is 14 amino acids. Germline loops: CDR1 SQVTM, CDR2 ANQGSEA. The ends lost 8 bases at V and 5 bases at J; junction bases unmatched: 8. CDR3 sequence reads: CSIRRQGATGELFF. CDR3 sequence (DNA): TGCAGCATAAGAAGACAGGGGGCAACCGGGGAGCTGTTTTTT.

This clone was counted a few times. V is TRBV4-2 and J is TRBJ1-2; D may be TRBD1 (5 bases). V lost 3 bases to trimming and J lost 8 bases, with 16 bases between them. CDR1 and CDR2 (germline): LGHNA, YNFKEQ. The CDR3 length is 14 residues. The CDR3 DNA follows: TGTGCCAGCAGCCAGGCAGACAGTGTATGGGGCTACACCTTC. This sequence encodes CASSQADSVWGYTF.

This chain links TRBV5-4 with TRBJ2-6; maybe TRBD2 (5 bases). Trimming removed 2 bases at V and 0 bases at J, with 9 bases between. Germline CDR1 reads SGHNT; CDR2 reads YYREEE (reference sequence). This CDR3 is built from 16 residues. The CDR3: CASSFTRGSGANVLTF. CDR3 in DNA: TGTGCCAGCAGCTTCACCCGGGGCTCTGGGGCCAACGTCCTGACTTTC. The complete variable domain, with remaining parts taken from reference TRBV5-4 and TRBJ2-6, reads ETGVTQSPTHLIKTRGQQVTLRCSSQSGHNTVSWYQQALGQGPQFIFQYYREEENGRGNFPPRFSGLQFPNYSSELNVNALELDDSALYLCASSFTRGSGANVLTFGAGSRLTVL.

This rearrangement joins TRBV5-1 to TRBJ2-7, with D possibly being TRBD2 (5 bases). There are 13 residues in the CDR3. Germline CDR1 SGHRS, CDR2 YFSETQ. Trimming removed 3 bases from V and 2 bases from J, with 9 bases in between. CDR3 sequence reads: CASSSSLTYEQYF. The CDR3 coding sequence is TGCGCCAGCAGCTCTAGCCTCACCTACGAGCAGTACTTC.

V is TRBV6-5 and J is TRBJ2-7; 7 bases fit TRBD1. The V and J ends lost 8 bases and 5 bases, in that order; junction bases with no gene match: 9. Germline V gives CDR1 MNHEY, CDR2 SVGAGI. The CDR3 consists of 13 residues. The CDR3 nucleotides read TGTGCCAGCCAACCCAACAGGGGACACGAGCAGTACTTC. Translating it yields CASQPNRGHEQYF.

On this clone: Other DNA sequences in this specimen translate into the identical CDR3. The gene calls are TRBV18 and TRBJ2-5, with a weak D call TRBD2 (5 bases). Germline V gene data show CDR1 as KGHSH and CDR2 as LQKENI. The CDR3 has 13 amino acids. Trimming took 0 bases from V and 3 from J, leaving 5 bases between them. CDR3 loop: CASSPPGEETQYF. The CDR3 DNA is TGTGCCAGCTCACCACCGGGAGAAGAGACCCAGTACTTC.